This TCR beta chain derives from a study of blood T cell repertoires in COVID-19. Overall study: Sites across the United States, Italy and Spain contributed samples from acute and convalescent COVID-19. PBMCs, B-cell-depleted T cells, or T cells were the source of the cDNA or gDNA that made up the material.

The CDR3 is made up of 14 amino acids. The germline V and J ends were trimmed by 0 bases and 1 base, with 6 bases remaining between them. Germline V gene lookup returns CDR1 KGHSH and CDR2 LQKENI. Original processing notes: Estimates of nucleated cell counts were drawn from the amplification of reference gene primers. Profiling relied on immunoSEQ multiplex PCR, and the TCRdb table lists in-frame clones only, not all of them. That table is the source of V, J and clone size, and D and trimming were worked out from the DNA. The table shows about 11,000 clones, with over 80% occurring only once. The material sequenced was peripheral blood. The chain couples TRBV18 to TRBJ1-1; unclear D gene. The source of this sequence is a man between 65 and 85 years old with active COVID-19. CDR3 coding DNA: TGTGCCAGCTCACCACCCGTCCCGAACACTGAAGCTTTCTTT. It encodes CASSPPVPNTEAFF.